The 5 T cell receptor beta chains given below trace back to one sample, sequenced in a study of shared clonotypes between healthy human individuals. CD45RO-negative, CCR7-selected cells formed the naive CD8 fraction, which excluded terminally differentiated effector memory CD45RA+ cells. TCRdb's copy holds only in-frame clones and misses some; the assay was immunoSEQ multiplex PCR. The data show more than 2 million clones, with approximately 94% seen just once and 0.85% to 1.3% held by the top ten. Sequenced sample: naive CD8+ T cells sorted from blood. The receptors originated from a man aged 18 to 29 in good health.

This clone was counted between two and nine times. The chain uses TRBV7-9 and TRBJ2-7, with D perhaps being TRBD1 or TRBD2 (5 bases each). From germline, CDR1 is SEHNR and CDR2 FQNEAQ (reference sequence). Deletions cut 1 base from V and 0 bases from J, with 10 bases between. The CDR3 spans 15 residues. In DNA, the CDR3 is TGTGCCAGCAGCTTAGGGTGGGGGAGCTCCTACGAGCAGTACTTC. Residues: CASSLGWGSSYEQYF.

The rearrangement uses TRBV19 and TRBJ1-4; the D gene is possibly TRBD1 (5 bases). Germline V gives CDR1 LNHDA, CDR2 SQIVND (reference sequence). Trimming cost V 10 bases and J 8 bases, with 17 bases left between them. This CDR3 contains 13 residues. As DNA, the CDR3 is TGTGCCACCGGGGACTTCCCCAGGGAAAAACTGTTTTTT. It yields the protein CATGDFPREKLFF.

This clone has just a few counts. The chain has TRBV29-1 and TRBJ1-5; D is uncertain. Trimming cost V 4 bases and J 0 bases, with 7 bases left between them. Germline CDR1 SQVTM, CDR2 ANQGSEA. This CDR3 comprises 13 residues. CDR3 sequence: CSVARDSNQPQHF. CDR3 nucleotides: TGCAGCGTTGCCCGGGATAGCAATCAGCCCCAGCATTTT.

J is TRBJ2-3 and V is TRBV27; 13 nucleotides match TRBD2. The V segment lost 4 bases and the J segment 6 bases; nucleotides outside the gene matches: 7. Germline V gene data show CDR1 as MNHEY and CDR2 as SMNVEV (reference sequence). The CDR3 has 16 amino acids. DNA for the CDR3: TGTGCCAGCAGTTCCTGGACTAGCGGGGGTGCTGATACGCAGTATTTT. It is translated as CASSSWTSGGADTQYF.

The chain has TRBV10-1 and TRBJ2-4; possibly TRBD1 or TRBD2 for D (5 bases each). The germline CDR1 and CDR2 sequences are WNHNN and SYGVQD (reference sequence). V was shortened by 7 bases and J by 2 bases, with 21 bases between the two germline ends. The CDR3 loop spans 17 amino acids. The chain's CDR3 is CASKGRSKHGTKNIQYF. The DNA for the CDR3 is TGCGCCAGCAAGGGACGCTCGAAACACGGGACCAAAAACATTCAGTACTTC.